These 20 T cell receptor beta chains share one sample of origin, sequenced in a study of T cell responses to AZD1222 COVID-19 vaccine. TCRdb's table, derived via immunoSEQ multiplex PCR, lists solely in-frame clones and lacks some. This table holds approximately 110,000 clones, about 85% found once. The sample here was peripheral blood, taken 28 days after the second AZD1222 dose. The receptors here all came from an adult who received the AZD1222 COVID-19 vaccine.

The chain couples TRBV6-2 or TRBV6-3 to TRBJ2-1; 8 nucleotides line up with TRBD2. Per germline, CDR1 MNHEY and CDR2 SVGEGT. Germline trimming cut 2 bases from V and 0 bases from J; bases unmatched to any gene: 6. The CDR3 length is 17 residues. CDR3 nucleotides: TGTGCCAGCAGTTACGGGCTAGCGGGTAGCTCCTACAATGAGCAGTTCTTC. It translates to CASSYGLAGSSYNEQFF.

This sequence joins TRBV29-1 and TRBJ1-2; TRBD1 is a possible D gene (6 bases). Trimming took 7 bases from V and 5 from J, leaving 26 bases between them. CDR3 length: 16 amino acids. Germline CDR1 SQVTM, CDR2 ANQGSEA. The CDR3 region is CSAEGTGGHPLYGYTF. In DNA, the CDR3 is TGCAGCGCTGAGGGAACCGGGGGACATCCCTTGTATGGCTACACCTTC.

The genes are TRBV9 and TRBJ1-1; a weak D match, TRBD1 (6 bases). CDR1 SGDLS and CDR2 YYNGEE come from the germline V gene. CDR3 size: 15 residues. Trimming shortened V by 2 bases and J by 0 bases, and 11 bases separated the two germline ends. The CDR3 nucleotides are TGTGCCAGCAGCGTCGGGGGGCGATTGAACACTGAAGCTTTCTTT. It specifies CASSVGGRLNTEAFF.

The chain couples TRBV5-6 to TRBJ2-1; D could derive from TRBD1 or TRBD2 (5 bases each). V lost 2 bases and J 0 bases, leaving 21 bases between the germline ends. Looked up from germline, CDR1 is SGHDT and CDR2 is YYEEEE. The CDR3 contains 19 residues. The CDR3 coding sequence is TGTGCCAGCAGCTTACCCGGGACCCAAACCTCGAGCTCCTACAATGAGCAGTTCTTC. This gives the protein CASSLPGTQTSSSYNEQFF.

The V gene is TRBV9, the J gene TRBJ2-1, with 8 positions matching TRBD2. This CDR3 spans 16 amino acids. From germline, CDR1 is SGDLS and CDR2 YYNGEE. V shed 3 bases and J 7 bases; nucleotides not matched to a gene: 12. DNA for the CDR3: TGTGCCAGCAGCGCTCCCAGCGGGAGAGGGGCAAATGAGCAGTTCTTC. Its protein is CASSAPSGRGANEQFF.

CDR3 sequence: CASSYSGTSGRAREQYF. CDR3 bases: TGTGCCAGCAGTTACTCCGGGACTAGCGGGAGGGCTCGTGAGCAGTACTTC. The chain joins TRBV6-2 or TRBV6-3 to TRBJ2-7; 16 bases line up with TRBD2. The trim removed 0 bases at V and 7 bases at J, leaving 6 bases unmatched. Germline CDR1 and CDR2: MNHEY and SVGEGT. CDR3 length: 17 residues.

The chain employs TRBV5-1 and TRBJ2-7, with D tentatively TRBD2 (5 bases). The germline V gene has CDR1 SGHRS and CDR2 YFSETQ. The CDR3 runs 16 residues. Trimming pared 3 bases from V and 7 bases from J, leaving 23 bases between. CDR3 sequence (DNA): TGCGCCAGCAGCTGGGCTTTGGGAGCGCCCGATGGAGAGCAGTACTTC. It yields the protein CASSWALGAPDGEQYF. Looking up the rest from reference TRBV5-1 and TRBJ2-7 gives the full variable domain: KAGVTQTPRYLIKTRGQQVTLSCSPISGHRSVSWYQQTPGQGLQFLFEYFSETQRNKGNFPGRFSGRQFSNSRSEMNVSTLELGDSALYLCASSWALGAPDGEQYFGPGTRLTVT.

This chain joins TRBV2 and TRBJ2-7, with TRBD2 as a possible D gene (6 bases). The germline V and J ends were trimmed by 3 bases and 0 bases, with 15 bases remaining between them. This CDR3 spans 16 amino acids. From germline, CDR1 is SNHLY and CDR2 FYNNEI. This CDR3 is CASSDGGLSGSYEQYF. The DNA for the CDR3 is TGTGCCAGCAGTGACGGTGGCCTTAGCGGCTCCTACGAGCAGTACTTC.

As DNA, the CDR3 is TGTGCCAGCAGCCGTAGAAGCTCTGGGGCCAACGTCCTGACTTTC. Protein product: CASSRRSSGANVLTF. V usage is TRBV11-1 and J usage is TRBJ2-6, with D unclear. The CDR3 is 15 residues long. V gave up 5 bases and J gave up 0 bases, with 8 bases separating them. Germline lookup yields CDR1 SGHAT and CDR2 FQDESV (reference sequence).

The table lists this clone with a count of one. The V and J genes are TRBV4-1 and TRBJ1-5; no clear D gene. The CDR3 has 13 residues. Trimming removed 3 bases at V and 4 bases at J, with 7 bases between. Germline V gives CDR1 MGHRA, CDR2 YSYEKL. The CDR3 here is CASSQIRNQPQHF. Written as DNA, the CDR3 is TGCGCCAGCAGCCAGATAAGGAATCAGCCCCAGCATTTT.

V gene TRBV7-2 combines with J gene TRBJ1-3; 9 nucleotides match TRBD1. The CDR3 is made up of 17 amino acids. J was trimmed by 0 bases and V by 0 bases; bases with no gene match: 3. Per germline, CDR1 SGHTA and CDR2 FQGNSA. CDR3 amino acids: CASSLARDRVSGNTIYF. The CDR3 DNA is TGTGCCAGCAGCTTAGCCAGGGACAGGGTCTCTGGAAACACCATATATTTT.

The gene calls are TRBV9 and TRBJ2-1, with D possibly TRBD1 on 5 matching bases. The V end was cut by 4 bases, the J end by 3 bases, with 14 bases between. The CDR3 has 15 amino acids. CDR1 SGDLS and CDR2 YYNGEE come from the germline V gene. The CDR3 DNA reads TGTGCCAGCAGCAGCTTGTCAGGGCGCTACAATGAGCAGTTCTTC. Translating it yields CASSSLSGRYNEQFF.

This chain joins TRBV10-3 and TRBJ1-5; D is undetermined. V shed 3 bases and J shed 7 bases, with 10 bases lying between them. The CDR3 covers 13 residues. Germline V gene sequence: CDR1 ENHRY, CDR2 SYGVKD. The CDR3 spells CAISDTREQPQHF. CDR3 DNA sequence: TGTGCCATCAGTGATACTCGTGAACAGCCCCAGCATTTT.

This chain connects TRBV4-2 to TRBJ2-2, with TRBD1 matching over 7 bases. The CDR3 extends over 15 amino acids. J gave up 3 bases and V 1 base, and 2 bases lay outside the gene matches. Per germline, CDR1 LGHNA and CDR2 YNFKEQ. The CDR3 DNA reads TGTGCCAGCAGCCAAGGAGACAGGGACACCGGGGAGCTGTTTTTT. This translates into CASSQGDRDTGELFF.

The CDR3 reads CASSLAGIMTEAFF. The CDR3 DNA reads TGCGCCAGCAGCTTGGCAGGGATAATGACTGAAGCTTTCTTT. The chain links TRBV5-1 to TRBJ1-1, with D possibly matching TRBD1 (5 bases). Germline assignment: CDR1 SGHRS and CDR2 YFSETQ. This CDR3 is 14 amino acids long. Trimming stripped 0 bases from V and 5 bases from J, with 11 bases between.

The chain's CDR3 is CASSPTSGTQETQYF. The CDR3 region has the DNA TGTGCCAGCAGCCCGACTAGCGGAACTCAAGAGACCCAGTACTTC. This chain connects TRBV4-2 to TRBJ2-5; 9 positions agree with TRBD2. The V segment lost 4 bases and the J segment 2 bases; nucleotides outside the gene matches: 5. This CDR3 contains 15 residues. Per germline, CDR1 LGHNA and CDR2 YNFKEQ.

V usage is TRBV18 and J usage is TRBJ2-3, with 11 bases matching TRBD2. The germline gives CDR1 KGHSH, CDR2 LQKENI. With 5 bases clipped from V and 2 bases from J, the junction kept 6 bases outside the gene matches. The CDR3 is 16 residues long. Here the CDR3 DNA reads TGTGCCAGCTCAGCACTGACTAGCGGGATCACAGATACGCAGTATTTT. Residues: CASSALTSGITDTQYF.

The chain employs TRBV18 and TRBJ1-5; 7 bases are a match to TRBD1. The germline V gene encodes CDR1 KGHSH and CDR2 LQKENI. The J segment lost 6 bases and the V segment lost 2 bases, leaving 7 bases of the junction unmatched. The CDR3 totals 15 residues. The CDR3 sequence is CASSPATGSGQPQHF. The CDR3, as DNA: TGTGCCAGCTCACCAGCGACAGGGTCTGGTCAGCCCCAGCATTTT.

V usage is TRBV28 and J usage is TRBJ2-5, with D perhaps matching TRBD2 (6 bases). V lost 5 bases and J 0 bases, leaving 13 bases between the germline ends. Germline CDR1 reads MDHEN; CDR2 reads SYDVKM. The CDR3 spans 15 residues. For the CDR3, the DNA is TGTGCCAGCAGTCAACAGGACTACTACCAAGAGACCCAGTACTTC. The encoded protein is CASSQQDYYQETQYF.

V gene TRBV28 combines with J gene TRBJ2-3; D not resolved. CDR3 length equals 12 residues. Trimming removed 7 bases at V and 6 bases at J, with 11 bases between. CDR1 is MDHEN, CDR2 SYDVKM, per germline. CDR3 coding DNA: TGTGCCAGCAACAGTCCTGGCGATACGCAGTATTTT. This encodes CASNSPGDTQYF.